These 13 T cell receptor beta chains came from one sample sequenced in a study of cytomegalovirus exposure and HLA in healthy donors. Vbeta (60) and Jbeta (13) primers were used in the PCR. Profiled with immunoSEQ multiplex PCR; TCRdb holds only in-frame clones, not every one. This table has around 65,000 clones, 70% to 80% appearing once. Input material: PBMCs. These receptors were taken from a man between 50 and 59 years old in good health and CMV-seropositive.

This clone was seen only a few times. The chain links TRBV4-3 to TRBJ1-3; 7 bases are a match to TRBD1. V trimming: 5 bases; J trimming: 1 base; junction bases outside the gene matches: 2. The CDR3 runs 14 residues. Germline CDR1 reads LGHNA; CDR2 reads YSLEER. In nucleotides, the CDR3 is TGCGCCAGCAGCTTACAGGGGTCTGGAAACACCATATATTTT. Translation gives CASSLQGSGNTIYF.

The chain couples TRBV7-8 to TRBJ2-3; 7 nucleotides align to TRBD1. The germline gives CDR1 SGHVS, CDR2 FQNEAQ. The CDR3 is 15 residues long. V lost 1 base, J lost 2 bases, and 3 bases stayed unmatched. The CDR3 nucleotides are TGTGCCAGCAGCTTAGTAGGGGGCAACACAGATACGCAGTATTTT. It codes for CASSLVGGNTDTQYF.

The chain links TRBV5-5 to TRBJ2-5; the match to TRBD2 covers 9 bases. The CDR3 contains 16 residues. Germline values: CDR1 SGHKS, CDR2 YYEKEE (reference sequence). V gave up 0 bases and J gave up 6 bases; unmatched junction bases: 9. The CDR3 sequence: CASSLEAGLARQTQYF. The CDR3 nucleotides read TGTGCCAGCAGCTTGGAGGCGGGACTAGCTAGGCAGACCCAGTACTTC.

CDR3 sequence reads: CASIGTGGLRAFF. As DNA, the CDR3 is TGTGCCAGCATTGGTACAGGGGGCTTACGTGCTTTCTTT. This rearrangement joins TRBV2 to TRBJ1-1; 9 nucleotides align to TRBD1. The germline gives CDR1 SNHLY, CDR2 FYNNEI. V lost 7 bases, J lost 11 bases, and 11 bases stayed unmatched. This CDR3 contains 13 residues.

The chain joins TRBV5-1 to TRBJ1-3, with a tentative D call TRBD1 (6 bases). Germline assignment: CDR1 SGHRS and CDR2 YFSETQ. The CDR3 has 14 residues. The germline V and J ends were trimmed by 4 bases and 2 bases, with 10 bases remaining between them. In DNA, the CDR3 is TGCGCCAGCAGCGTGGGACAAGCTGGAAACACCATATATTTT. Its translation: CASSVGQAGNTIYF.

About this clone: One end of the junction fails to match germline, which may point to a read error. This chain uses TRBV30 with TRBJ1-5; a possible D gene is TRBD1 (5 bases). Germline V CDR1 and CDR2: GTSNPN, SVGIG (reference sequence). This CDR3 contains 13 residues. CDR3 protein: CAWSVKGNQPQNF. In DNA, the CDR3 is TGTGCCTGGAGTGTCAAGGGGAATCAGCCCCAGAATTTT.

Only a few counts were recorded for this clone. This chain links TRBV11-2 with TRBJ2-4; TRBD2 agrees at 9 bases. The germline CDR1 and CDR2 sequences are SGHAT and FQNNGV. V shed 2 bases, J shed 13 bases, and the junction held 6 bases outside the gene matches. The CDR3 loop spans 13 amino acids. The CDR3 DNA reads TGTGCCAGCAGCTTAAAGGGGGCGGGGGGGCAGTACTTC. It specifies CASSLKGAGGQYF.

The chain combines TRBV19 with TRBJ2-6; D might be TRBD1 (5 bases). Germline V lookup: CDR1 LNHDA, CDR2 SQIVND (reference sequence). The V end lost 5 bases, the J end lost 4 bases, and 15 bases lay between the germline ends. The CDR3 consists of 16 residues. CDR3: CASSSQGSSGANVLTF. The CDR3 DNA is TGTGCCAGTAGTTCCCAGGGTTCCTCCGGGGCCAACGTCCTGACTTTC.

The chain is built from TRBV6-6 and TRBJ1-2, with D hard to call. CDR3 size: 12 residues. CDR1 is MNHNY, CDR2 SVGAGI, per germline (reference sequence). The V end lost 2 bases, the J end lost 5 bases, and 6 bases lay between the germline ends. The CDR3 coding sequence is TGTGCCAGCAGTTACCCGGGATATGGCTACACCTTC. Protein product: CASSYPGYGYTF.

This chain uses TRBV27 with TRBJ1-5; 8 bases agree with TRBD1. The V gene's germline CDR1 is MNHEY and CDR2 SMNVEV (reference sequence). The CDR3 loop spans 19 amino acids. Trimming removed 0 bases from V and 0 bases from J; junction bases left unmatched: 10. CDR3 bases: TGTGCCAGCAGTTTATCCCCGGACAGGGACCTATATAGCAATCAGCCCCAGCATTTT. Residues: CASSLSPDRDLYSNQPQHF.

This clone has a single count. The J gene is TRBJ2-2, the V gene TRBV7-8; 7 bases line up with TRBD2. The V gene's germline CDR1 is SGHVS and CDR2 FQNEAQ. The length of the CDR3 is 16 residues. With V trimmed by 5 bases and J by 0 bases, 6 bases remained unmatched. The CDR3 spells CASSPLAGSNTGELFF. The CDR3 DNA is TGTGCCAGCAGCCCGTTAGCGGGTTCGAACACCGGGGAGCTGTTTTTT.

The chain has TRBV7-2 and TRBJ2-5, with 8 positions matching TRBD1. With V trimmed by 3 bases and J by 6 bases, 9 bases remained unmatched. This CDR3 has 15 amino acids. From germline, CDR1 is SGHTA and CDR2 FQGNSA. The CDR3 sequence: CASSFPGQGGQTQYF. In nucleotides, the CDR3 is TGTGCCAGCAGCTTCCCAGGACAGGGCGGACAGACCCAGTACTTC.

The chain is built from TRBV12-5 and TRBJ1-2; D possibly corresponds to TRBD1 (6 bases). Trimming took 5 bases from V and 14 from J, leaving 21 bases between them. CDR1 and CDR2 (germline): LGHNT, FRNRAP. This CDR3 has 13 residues. For the CDR3, the DNA is TGTGCTAGTGGTCCCTCATTTGGGCCCCAGGGGACCTTC. It codes for CASGPSFGPQGTF.